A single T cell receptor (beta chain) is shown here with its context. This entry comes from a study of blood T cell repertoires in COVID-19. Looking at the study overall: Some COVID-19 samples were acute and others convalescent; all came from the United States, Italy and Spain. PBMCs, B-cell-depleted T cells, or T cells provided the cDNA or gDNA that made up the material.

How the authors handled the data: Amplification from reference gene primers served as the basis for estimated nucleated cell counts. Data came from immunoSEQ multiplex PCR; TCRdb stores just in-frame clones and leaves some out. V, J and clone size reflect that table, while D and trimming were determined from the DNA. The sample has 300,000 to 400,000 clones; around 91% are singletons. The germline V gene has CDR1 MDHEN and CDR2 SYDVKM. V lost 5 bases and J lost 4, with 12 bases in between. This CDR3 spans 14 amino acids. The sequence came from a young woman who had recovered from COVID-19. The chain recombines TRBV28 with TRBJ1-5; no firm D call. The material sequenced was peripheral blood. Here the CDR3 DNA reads TGTGCCAGCAGTCTAGTCATGAGGAATCAGCCCCAGCATTTT. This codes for CASSLVMRNQPQHF.